Presented here are 24 T cell receptor beta chains from one specimen sequenced in a study of shared clonotypes between healthy human individuals (dated by TCRdb to about 2020). The library was produced with the immunoSEQ multiplex PCR assay. As stored in TCRdb, this immuneACCESS dataset retains in-frame rearrangements with V and J assigned. A fraction of the clones does not appear; measured against another copy, unresolved V genes explain less than half of the discrepancy, and the remainder lacks a known reason. This sample lists some 1.1 million clones; 60% to 85% were detected once. The leading ten clones occupy 0.7% to 0.95% of the sample. Sequencing used memory CD4+ T cells from PBMCs. Sample cell subset or site, as interpreted from the label and publication: CD45RA-negative fraction. These TCRs come from a man between 18 and 35 years old in good health. Some clones in this sample may be carry-over from other donors' samples.

The V and J genes are TRBV27 and TRBJ2-7; 9 nucleotides line up with TRBD2. There are 14 residues in the CDR3. The trim removed 6 bases at V and 2 bases at J, leaving 5 bases unmatched. The V gene's germline CDR1 is MNHEY and CDR2 SMNVEV (reference sequence). The CDR3 spells CASRRLAGPYEQYF. CDR3 bases: TGTGCCAGCAGGCGGCTAGCGGGGCCCTACGAGCAGTACTTC.

This chain joins TRBV7-9 and TRBJ1-1, with D possibly being TRBD1 (6 bases). Germline values: CDR1 SEHNR, CDR2 FQNEAQ (reference sequence). This CDR3 comprises 14 residues. Trimming took off 6 bases at V and 4 bases at J, with 15 bases between the two ends. In nucleotides, the CDR3 is TGTGCCAGCAGGGCGGGGGGGGCTGGCACTGAAGCTTTCTTT. As protein: CASRAGGAGTEAFF.

The V gene is TRBV5-1, the J gene TRBJ1-2, with a tentative D call TRBD1 (6 bases). The CDR3 is made up of 14 amino acids. V was trimmed by 4 bases and J by 4 bases, leaving 14 bases between them. CDR1 is SGHRS, CDR2 YFSETQ, per germline. The DNA for the CDR3 is TGCGCCAGCAGCGGGGGGGCCATTGGCTATGGCTACACCTTC. This encodes CASSGGAIGYGYTF.

This chain uses TRBV5-4 with TRBJ1-1; D uncertain. CDR1 is SGHNT and CDR2 is YYREEE in the germline V gene (reference sequence). V dropped 1 base and J dropped 0 bases, with 7 bases sitting between them. The CDR3 runs to 14 residues. DNA of the CDR3: TGTGCCAGCAGCTTGAGCTCCGTGAACACTGAAGCTTTCTTT. Translation gives CASSLSSVNTEAFF.

This clone was seen ten or more times. This chain links TRBV28 with TRBJ1-2; no reliable D call. The germline gives CDR1 MDHEN, CDR2 SYDVKM. Trimming stripped 2 bases from V and 2 bases from J, with 6 bases between. The CDR3 sequence is 13 residues long. CDR3 in amino acids: CASSLNKNYGYTF. The CDR3 DNA is TGTGCCAGCAGTTTAAACAAGAACTATGGCTACACCTTC.

This chain connects TRBV4-2 to TRBJ2-2; the match to TRBD2 covers 11 bases. There are 16 residues in the CDR3. Germline assignment: CDR1 LGHNA and CDR2 YNFKEQ. J gave up 5 bases and V 1 base, and 3 bases lay outside the gene matches. CDR3 protein: CASSQGLAGSTGELFF. CDR3 coding DNA: TGTGCCAGCAGCCAAGGACTAGCGGGATCAACCGGGGAGCTGTTTTTT.

Worth noting for this clone: Just one base apart from a much larger clone, this may be a read error. This chain uses TRBV7-3 with TRBJ1-5; no clear D. V was clipped by 2 bases and J by 2 bases, with 4 bases between them. The CDR3 has 13 amino acids. Germline V gives CDR1 SGHTA, CDR2 FQGTGA. The CDR3 sequence is CASSLDRNQPQHF. Written as DNA, the CDR3 is TGTGCCAGCAGCTTAGACCGCAATCAGCCCCAGCATTTT.

The CDR3 nucleotides read TGTGCCAGCGGATTGACAGGGAGGTATTACACTGAAGCTTTCTTT. Translation: CASGLTGRYYTEAFF. V is TRBV5-6 and J is TRBJ1-1; the match to TRBD1 covers 7 bases. This CDR3 has 15 residues. Germline V CDR1 and CDR2: SGHDT, YYEEEE. Trimming took 7 bases from V and 3 from J; bases not matched to a gene: 12.

The V call is TRBV7-3, the J call TRBJ2-2; D call uncertain. CDR3 length: 15 amino acids. CDR1 and CDR2 from the germline V gene are SGHTA and FQGTGA. The V gene lost 5 bases and the J gene lost 4 bases, with 14 bases spanning the gap. The CDR3 sequence is CASSVDGSPTGELFF. The CDR3 bases are TGTGCCAGCAGCGTAGATGGCAGCCCCACCGGGGAGCTGTTTTTT.

V gene TRBV6-6 combines with J gene TRBJ1-4; a possible D gene is TRBD1 (5 bases). The CDR3 spans 15 residues. The germline V gene has CDR1 MNHNY and CDR2 SVGAGI (reference sequence). V shed 4 bases and J shed 6 bases, with 15 bases lying between them. Written as DNA, the CDR3 is TGTGCCAGCAGTTTTTGGGGCCCACTCGATGAAAAACTGTTTTTT. As protein: CASSFWGPLDEKLFF.

The CDR3 bases are TGTGCCAGCAGCTTGGGCGGACAGGGGGACACCTACGAGCAGTACTTC. Its protein is CASSLGGQGDTYEQYF. The chain is built from TRBV5-4 and TRBJ2-7; 10 nucleotides line up with TRBD1. The germline CDR1 and CDR2 sequences are SGHNT and YYREEE (reference sequence). This CDR3 is built from 16 residues. V was clipped by 0 bases and J by 2 bases; unmatched bases: 5.

This chain uses TRBV29-1 with TRBJ2-5, with D unclear. The CDR3 is made up of 13 amino acids. Trimming took 4 bases from V and 0 from J, leaving 9 bases between them. Germline lookup yields CDR1 SQVTM and CDR2 ANQGSEA. The CDR3 DNA reads as TGCAGCGTTGGGCAAAGGTACCAAGAGACCCAGTACTTC. Its translation: CSVGQRYQETQYF.

This clone came up a few times. The chain uses TRBV6-1 and TRBJ1-1; no clear D. V was cut by 5 bases and J by 0 bases, with 10 bases left in between. In germline, CDR1 is MNHNS, CDR2 SASEGT. This CDR3 has 14 residues. CDR3 protein: CASSRSSLNTEAFF. The CDR3 DNA reads TGTGCCAGCAGTAGATCAAGTTTGAACACTGAAGCTTTCTTT.

The chain recombines TRBV28 with TRBJ1-5, with TRBD1 identical over 7 bases. Losses at the gene ends were 5 bases for V and 6 bases for J; bases not matched to a gene: 10. This CDR3 has 15 amino acids. The V gene's germline CDR1 is MDHEN and CDR2 SYDVKM. The CDR3: CASSVADRVSQPQHF. The CDR3 DNA sequence: TGTGCCAGCAGTGTAGCTGACAGGGTAAGTCAGCCCCAGCATTTT. Full variable domain (outside the CDR3, taken from reference TRBV28 and TRBJ1-5): DVKVTQSSRYLVKRTGEKVFLECVQDMDHENMFWYRQDPGLGLRLIYFSYDVKMKEKGDIPEGYSVSREKKERFSLILESASTNQTSMYLCASSVADRVSQPQHFGDGTRLSIL.

This clone was seen just once. V and J are TRBV6-5 and TRBJ2-7; D perhaps matches TRBD1 (5 bases). V shed 8 bases and J shed 5 bases, with 10 bases lying between them. The germline V gene has CDR1 MNHEY and CDR2 SVGAGI. The CDR3 is made up of 11 amino acids. CDR3 sequence reads: CASQGRNEQYF. The CDR3 region has the DNA TGTGCCAGCCAGGGCCGGAACGAGCAGTACTTC.

The rearrangement uses TRBV5-4 and TRBJ1-1; unclear D gene. CDR1 SGHNT and CDR2 YYREEE come from the germline V gene (reference sequence). CDR3 size: 13 residues. V gave up 0 bases and J gave up 0 bases, with 3 bases separating them. The DNA for the CDR3 is TGTGCCAGCAGCTTGGTCCTGAACACTGAAGCTTTCTTT. Translation gives CASSLVLNTEAFF.

As to this clone: The same CDR3 also results from other DNA sequences found in this sample. The chain is built from TRBV6-1 and TRBJ1-2; 7 nucleotides agree with TRBD1. The junction had 4 bases not matched to a gene; V was cut back by 5 bases and J by 4 bases. The CDR3 is 13 amino acids. Germline CDR1 reads MNHNS; CDR2 reads SASEGT. The CDR3 here is CASSTGTAYGYTF. The CDR3 DNA sequence: TGTGCCAGCAGTACTGGGACAGCCTATGGCTACACCTTC.

The chain carries TRBV5-1 and TRBJ2-7; D not resolved. The CDR3 length is 14 residues. Germline CDR1 and CDR2: SGHRS and YFSETQ. V was trimmed by 0 bases and J by 6 bases, leaving 13 bases between them. The CDR3 loop is CASSLAWVGSEQYF. CDR3 DNA: TGCGCCAGCAGCTTGGCCTGGGTTGGGTCCGAGCAGTACTTC.

The V and J genes are TRBV7-3 and TRBJ2-1, with D perhaps TRBD1 or TRBD2 (5 bases each). V was cut by 4 bases and J by 7 bases, with 17 bases left in between. CDR3 length equals 15 residues. CDR1 SGHTA and CDR2 FQGTGA come from the germline V gene. In nucleotides, the CDR3 is TGTGCCAGCAGCTACCCCCCGGGGCCTGGGAATGAGCAGTTCTTC. Encoded protein: CASSYPPGPGNEQFF. Full variable domain (remainder filled in from reference TRBV7-3 and TRBJ2-1): GAGVSQTPSNKVTEKGKYVELRCDPISGHTALYWYRQSLGQGPEFLIYFQGTGAADDSGLPNDRFFAVRPEGSVSTLKIQRTERGDSAVYLCASSYPPGPGNEQFFGPGTRLTVL.

This clone has a handful of counts. The rearrangement links TRBV11-3 to TRBJ2-3; D ambiguous. The CDR3 loop spans 14 amino acids. Trimming pared 4 bases from V and 2 bases from J, leaving 10 bases between. The germline V gene has CDR1 SGHNT and CDR2 YENEEA. CDR3 sequence (DNA): TGTGCCAGCAGCTCAGACGGAAACACAGATACGCAGTATTTT. Residues: CASSSDGNTDTQYF.

This chain joins TRBV5-1 and TRBJ1-2, with 9 bases that match TRBD1. Germline V gene lookup returns CDR1 SGHRS and CDR2 YFSETQ. The ends lost 5 bases at V and 8 bases at J; junction bases unmatched: 7. The CDR3 spans 13 residues. CDR3 in DNA: TGCGCCAGCAGTTATCGACAGGGGGGAGGCTACACCTTC. It encodes CASSYRQGGGYTF.

The chain couples TRBV29-1 to TRBJ1-3; D ambiguous. In germline, CDR1 is SQVTM, CDR2 ANQGSEA. Between the trimmed V and J ends, which lost 2 bases and 3 bases, there was a span of 11 bases. The CDR3 spans 14 residues. Here the CDR3 DNA reads TGCAGCGTTGAATCTGGCGGGGTTGGAAACACCATATATTTT. This sequence encodes CSVESGGVGNTIYF.

This sequence joins TRBV9 and TRBJ2-1, with TRBD2 identical over 12 bases. Germline CDR1 and CDR2: SGDLS and YYNGEE. The CDR3 is 16 residues long. Trimming cost V 1 base and J 8 bases; bases outside gene matches: 7. The DNA of the CDR3 is TGTGCCAGCAGCGTATCCCTAGCGGGAGGGTTTGATGAGCAGTTCTTC. Protein: CASSVSLAGGFDEQFF.

In this sample, this clone turned up a few times. This rearrangement joins TRBV12-5 to TRBJ1-2; D is undetermined. This CDR3 has 14 amino acids. Trimming removed 6 bases from V and 7 bases from J, with 18 bases in between. Germline V gene sequence: CDR1 LGHNT, CDR2 FRNRAP. The CDR3 nucleotides read TGTGCTAGTGGAAGATTGGAGGCGGGAGGTGGCTACACCTTC. Protein product: CASGRLEAGGGYTF.